The source of this T cell receptor beta chain is a study of cytomegalovirus exposure and HLA in healthy donors. The PCR contained 60 Vbeta and 13 Jbeta primers. The authors' processing: About 10 million shared chains were among approximately 87 million unique TCR beta chains counted in a later analysis. Method: immunoSEQ multiplex PCR; TCRdb's copy keeps in-frame clones and lacks some. V and J calls and clone size are given by that table; D and trimming were obtained from the DNA. The sample yields approximately 180,000 clones, 77% seen once. From germline, CDR1 is MNHNS and CDR2 SASEGT. The CDR3 contains 14 residues. V was cut by 7 bases and J by 1 base, with 13 bases left in between.

This clonotype was sampled from a woman aged 30 to 39 in good health and CMV-seropositive. The chain links TRBV6-1 to TRBJ2-5; tentatively, D is TRBD2 (5 bases). Source material: PBMCs. This chain's CDR3 is CASIAWRAQETQYF. For the CDR3, the DNA is TGTGCCAGCATAGCCTGGCGGGCCCAAGAGACCCAGTACTTC.